A single sample is the source of the 30 T cell receptor beta chains below, sequenced in a study of blood T cell repertoires in COVID-19. Using immunoSEQ multiplex PCR, the repertoire was profiled, and TCRdb retains in-frame clones only, with some absent. The sample carries 200,000 to 250,000 clones, roughly 90% recorded once. Sequences were obtained from PBMCs or T cells enriched from blood (not recorded which). All receptors come from a woman aged 30 to 39 who had recovered from COVID-19.

V gene TRBV30 combines with J gene TRBJ1-2; possible D gene TRBD1, 6 bases. V lost 2 bases to trimming and J lost 6 bases, with 13 bases between them. CDR1 is GTSNPN, CDR2 SVGIG, per germline (reference sequence). The CDR3 has 13 amino acids. The chain's CDR3 is CAWSTGPGDGYTF. The CDR3 nucleotides are TGTGCCTGGAGTACCGGGCCAGGGGATGGCTACACCTTC.

The chain joins TRBV18 to TRBJ1-1; maybe TRBD1 (5 bases). In germline, CDR1 is KGHSH, CDR2 LQKENI. With 0 bases removed from V and 4 bases from J, the gap between germline ends came to 6 bases. This CDR3 is 13 amino acids long. This CDR3 reads CASSPPQGTEAFF. DNA of the CDR3: TGTGCCAGCTCACCACCCCAGGGCACTGAAGCTTTCTTT.

DNA of the CDR3: TGTGCCAGCAGTGAGGGGGGGTTGGACACTGAAGCTTTCTTT. Residues: CASSEGGLDTEAFF. The J gene is TRBJ1-1, the V gene TRBV28, with D possibly TRBD1 on 6 matching bases. Germline-derived CDR1 and CDR2 are MDHEN and SYDVKM. Trimming took off 5 bases at V and 3 bases at J, with 13 bases between the two ends. The CDR3 has 14 amino acids.

The J gene is TRBJ2-7, the V gene TRBV23-1; the match to TRBD1 covers 9 bases. TRBV23-1 is an ORF; its function is uncertain. V lost 3 bases to trimming and J lost 5 bases; unmatched junction nucleotides: 8. The CDR3 consists of 15 residues. The chain's CDR3 is CASSHQNGDRDEQYF. The CDR3 nucleotides are TGCGCCAGCAGTCACCAAAACGGGGACAGGGACGAGCAGTACTTC.

This clone was found once. This chain connects TRBV4-3 to TRBJ1-2; perhaps TRBD1 as D (5 bases). The germline CDR1 and CDR2 sequences are LGHNA and YSLEER. Trimming removed 4 bases from V and 2 bases from J, with 14 bases in between. The CDR3 has 15 amino acids. The DNA for the CDR3 is TGCGCCAGCAGCCCTATGGTAGACAGCAACTATGGCTACACCTTC. Translated, it gives CASSPMVDSNYGYTF.

The chain links TRBV2 to TRBJ2-5; possible D gene TRBD1, 6 bases. CDR1 SNHLY and CDR2 FYNNEI come from the germline V gene. V was pared by 0 bases and J by 6 bases, with 11 bases between. This CDR3 is built from 14 residues. The CDR3 loop reads CASSEAQGSQTQYF. The CDR3 nucleotides are TGTGCCAGCAGTGAAGCACAGGGCAGCCAGACCCAGTACTTC. The whole variable domain, remainder taken from reference TRBV2 and TRBJ2-5, is EPEVTQTPSHQVTQMGQEVILRCVPISNHLYFYWYRQILGQKVEFLVSFYNNEISEKSEIFDDQFSVERPDGSNFTLKIRSTKLEDSAMYFCASSEAQGSQTQYFGPGTRLLVL.

V and J are TRBV29-1 and TRBJ1-1; D gene unclear. Trimming stripped 4 bases from V and 4 bases from J, with 13 bases between. Looked up from germline, CDR1 is SQVTM and CDR2 is ANQGSEA. This CDR3 region has 13 residues. CDR3 amino acids: CSVAEADATEAFF. The CDR3 region has the DNA TGCAGCGTTGCTGAGGCCGACGCCACTGAAGCTTTCTTT.

This clone showed up just once. CDR3 DNA: TGTGCCACCAGGGGGCCGCTCCAGCATTTT. Residues: CATRGPLQHF. The chain joins TRBV6-5 to TRBJ1-5, with 8 nucleotides matching TRBD1. The length of the CDR3 is 10 residues. Germline lookup yields CDR1 MNHEY and CDR2 SVGAGI. Trimming took 10 bases from V and 12 from J; bases not matched to a gene: 5.

V is TRBV2 and J is TRBJ1-2; 12 bases agree with TRBD1. The CDR3 contains 17 residues. The germline V gene has CDR1 SNHLY and CDR2 FYNNEI. V was clipped by 1 base and J by 4 bases; unmatched bases: 7. The CDR3 DNA sequence: TGTGCCAGCAGTGAAGTTTCCGGGACAGGGGGCGTCTATGGCTACACCTTC. This sequence encodes CASSEVSGTGGVYGYTF. The full variable domain, completed using reference TRBV2 and TRBJ1-2, is EPEVTQTPSHQVTQMGQEVILRCVPISNHLYFYWYRQILGQKVEFLVSFYNNEISEKSEIFDDQFSVERPDGSNFTLKIRSTKLEDSAMYFCASSEVSGTGGVYGYTFGSGTRLTVV.

This chain joins TRBV4-3 and TRBJ2-3; TRBD2 agrees at 7 bases. There are 15 residues in the CDR3. Germline CDR1 reads LGHNA; CDR2 reads YSLEER. Trimming took 4 bases from V and 8 from J; bases not matched to a gene: 12. CDR3 DNA: TGCGCCAGCAGCCCTACCGGGAGGATGGGAGGTACGCAGTATTTT. Translated, it gives CASSPTGRMGGTQYF.

This sequence joins TRBV11-2 and TRBJ1-4, with 11 bases identical to TRBD1. The CDR3 sequence is 15 residues long. The germline V gene encodes CDR1 SGHAT and CDR2 FQNNGV. After removal of 1 base from V and 8 bases from J, the junction contained 3 bases not matched to a gene. The CDR3 nucleotides are TGTGCCAGCAGCTTAGGGACAGGGGGCGGGGAAAAACTGTTTTTT. This encodes CASSLGTGGGEKLFF.

The chain has TRBV2 and TRBJ1-3; D may be TRBD1 (6 bases). With 4 bases removed from V and 1 base from J, the gap between germline ends came to 14 bases. The CDR3 covers 16 residues. Germline assignment: CDR1 SNHLY and CDR2 FYNNEI. CDR3 residues: CASSVWGRGSGNTIYF. CDR3 sequence (DNA): TGTGCCAGCAGTGTTTGGGGAAGGGGGTCTGGAAACACCATATATTTT.

The V gene is TRBV28, the J gene TRBJ1-2; the D is unclear. The germline CDR1 and CDR2 sequences are MDHEN and SYDVKM. The CDR3 length is 16 residues. With 2 bases removed from V and 4 bases from J, the gap between germline ends came to 17 bases. In DNA, the CDR3 is TGTGCCAGCAGTTTAGTGGCAGAAAGTTCCTCCTATGGCTACACCTTC. Its translation is CASSLVAESSSYGYTF.

This clone has a single count. The rearrangement joins TRBV30 to TRBJ1-6; D is perhaps TRBD1 (5 bases). CDR1 is GTSNPN and CDR2 is SVGIG in the germline V gene (reference sequence). V lost 3 bases, J lost 7 bases, and 10 bases lay in between. This CDR3 comprises 13 residues. The CDR3 DNA is TGTGCCTGGAGCGCCCAGGGAAATTCACCCCTCCACTTT. Amino acid sequence: CAWSAQGNSPLHF.

The chain employs TRBV29-1 and TRBJ2-2; 7 bases are a match to TRBD1. The CDR3 spans 13 residues. Germline V lookup: CDR1 SQVTM, CDR2 ANQGSEA. Trimming took 0 bases from V and 6 from J; bases not matched to a gene: 1. CDR3 amino acids: CSVEEGGSGELFF. CDR3 bases: TGCAGCGTTGAAGAAGGGGGCTCCGGGGAGCTGTTTTTT.

This chain uses TRBV6-2 or TRBV6-3 with TRBJ1-2, with D maybe TRBD1 (5 bases). The CDR3 runs 15 residues. Per the germline V gene, CDR1 is MNHEY and CDR2 is SVGEGT. Trimming took 6 bases from V and 4 from J, leaving 18 bases between them. CDR3 sequence reads: CASSRADSPGYGYTF. The CDR3 nucleotides read TGTGCCAGCAGCCGTGCTGACAGTCCGGGCTATGGCTACACCTTC.

The table lists this clone with a count of one. The chain has TRBV7-3 and TRBJ2-2; D is possibly TRBD2 (6 bases). Germline-derived CDR1 and CDR2 are SGHTA and FQGTGA. Trimming took off 2 bases at V and 6 bases at J, with 10 bases between the two ends. CDR3 length: 14 amino acids. CDR3 residues: CASSLERLAGELFF. Here the CDR3 DNA reads TGTGCCAGCAGCTTAGAACGACTAGCCGGGGAGCTGTTTTTT.

This sequence joins TRBV20-1 and TRBJ1-2; D not resolved. The length of the CDR3 is 10 residues. CDR1 is DFQATT, CDR2 SNEGSKA, per germline (reference sequence). Trimming took off 6 bases at V and 6 bases at J, with 8 bases between the two ends. Here the CDR3 reads CSAGGDGYTF. Here the CDR3 DNA reads TGCAGTGCCGGCGGGGATGGCTACACCTTC.

V gene TRBV5-1 combines with J gene TRBJ2-1, with 9 nucleotides matching TRBD2. The CDR3 is made up of 16 amino acids. Germline CDR1 reads SGHRS; CDR2 reads YFSETQ. Losses at the gene ends were 4 bases for V and 8 bases for J; bases not matched to a gene: 13. CDR3 amino acids: CASSRVSGSDGDEQFF. As DNA, the CDR3 is TGCGCCAGCAGCCGAGTTAGCGGGAGTGATGGCGATGAGCAGTTCTTC.

The table lists this clone with a count of one. The rearrangement joins TRBV28 to TRBJ1-3; the D gene is possibly TRBD1 (6 bases). There are 15 residues in the CDR3. Looked up from germline, CDR1 is MDHEN and CDR2 is SYDVKM. Trimming removed 4 bases from V and 0 bases from J, with 10 bases in between. The CDR3 reads CASSSTGISGNTIYF. As DNA, the CDR3 is TGTGCCAGCAGTTCGACAGGAATCTCTGGAAACACCATATATTTT.

The genes are TRBV5-1 and TRBJ1-6; possible D gene TRBD1, 6 bases. The V and J ends lost 0 bases and 10 bases respectively, with 11 bases between them. The CDR3 is 14 amino acids. Germline V gene data show CDR1 as SGHRS and CDR2 as YFSETQ. CDR3 DNA: TGCGCCAGCAGCTTGGCTGGCAGGGGATCACCCCTCCACTTT. Translation gives CASSLAGRGSPLHF.

V and J are TRBV19 and TRBJ2-2; 7 bases match TRBD1. Unmatched junction bases numbered 6, after V lost 5 bases and J lost 0 bases. This CDR3 comprises 16 residues. The germline V gene has CDR1 LNHDA and CDR2 SQIVND (reference sequence). The CDR3 DNA reads TGTGCCAGTAGTTTACAGGGGCCCCCGAACACCGGGGAGCTGTTTTTT. This gives the protein CASSLQGPPNTGELFF.

The rearrangement links TRBV19 to TRBJ1-5; TRBD1 matches at 9 bases. This CDR3 is built from 17 residues. Germline lookup yields CDR1 LNHDA and CDR2 SQIVND (reference sequence). With V trimmed by 5 bases and J by 0 bases, 8 bases remained unmatched. This chain's CDR3 is CASSPGTGIYSNQPQHF. The DNA for the CDR3 is TGTGCCAGTAGTCCCGGGACAGGGATTTATAGCAATCAGCCCCAGCATTTT.

The genes are TRBV20-1 and TRBJ2-1; D is ambiguous. This CDR3 is built from 14 residues. Germline CDR1 DFQATT, CDR2 SNEGSKA (reference sequence). V lost 3 bases, J lost 7 bases, and 16 bases lay in between. CDR3 in amino acids: CSASFLRSENEQFF. CDR3 nucleotides: TGCAGTGCTAGTTTTTTGCGGAGTGAAAATGAGCAGTTCTTC.

This chain connects TRBV2 to TRBJ2-3; D is perhaps TRBD2 (6 bases). Germline V gene data show CDR1 as SNHLY and CDR2 as FYNNEI. The CDR3 runs 16 residues. Trimming removed 7 bases from V and 0 bases from J, with 17 bases in between. The CDR3 loop is CASKERSGVSTDTQYF. The CDR3 coding sequence is TGTGCCAGCAAGGAAAGGTCGGGGGTCAGCACAGATACGCAGTATTTT.

This chain uses TRBV11-2 with TRBJ2-7; 11 bases line up with TRBD2. The CDR3 sequence is 16 residues long. The junction had 4 bases not matched to a gene; V was cut back by 0 bases and J by 3 bases. CDR1 SGHAT and CDR2 FQNNGV come from the germline V gene. CDR3 coding DNA: TGTGCCAGCAGCTTAGATGGACTAGCGGGCTTCTACGAGCAGTACTTC. As protein: CASSLDGLAGFYEQYF.

In this sample, this clone turned up a few times. The gene calls are TRBV2 and TRBJ1-5; D unclear. Germline V gene sequence: CDR1 SNHLY, CDR2 FYNNEI. The ends were cut back, 2 bases at V and 0 bases at J, with 11 bases in the middle. The CDR3 spans 16 residues. This CDR3 is CASSELGGHSNQPQHF. Written as DNA, the CDR3 is TGTGCCAGCAGTGAATTAGGAGGGCATAGCAATCAGCCCCAGCATTTT.

This clone was seen once. This chain joins TRBV5-4 and TRBJ1-1; no clear D. This CDR3 region has 13 residues. Looked up from germline, CDR1 is SGHNT and CDR2 is YYREEE (reference sequence). Trimming removed 0 bases from V and 4 bases from J, with 7 bases in between. CDR3 residues: CASSLVYGTEAFF. The CDR3 nucleotides are TGTGCCAGCAGCTTGGTCTACGGCACTGAAGCTTTCTTT.

The DNA of the CDR3 is TGCGCCAGCCGACGGGTTTATTGGGGAGCCGGGTTAGAGACCCAGTACTTC. It yields the protein CASRRVYWGAGLETQYF. The chain has TRBV5-1 and TRBJ2-5; D may be TRBD2 (5 bases). The germline V gene encodes CDR1 SGHRS and CDR2 YFSETQ. V lost 7 bases and J lost 4, with 26 bases in between. The CDR3 extends over 17 amino acids.

This sequence joins TRBV18 and TRBJ1-2, with D perhaps matching TRBD1 (6 bases). Trimming took off 4 bases at V and 2 bases at J, with 14 bases between the two ends. The germline gives CDR1 KGHSH, CDR2 LQKENI. This CDR3 region has 15 residues. CDR3 residues: CASSRDISPNYGYTF. Here the CDR3 DNA reads TGTGCCAGCTCACGGGACATTTCCCCGAACTATGGCTACACCTTC.